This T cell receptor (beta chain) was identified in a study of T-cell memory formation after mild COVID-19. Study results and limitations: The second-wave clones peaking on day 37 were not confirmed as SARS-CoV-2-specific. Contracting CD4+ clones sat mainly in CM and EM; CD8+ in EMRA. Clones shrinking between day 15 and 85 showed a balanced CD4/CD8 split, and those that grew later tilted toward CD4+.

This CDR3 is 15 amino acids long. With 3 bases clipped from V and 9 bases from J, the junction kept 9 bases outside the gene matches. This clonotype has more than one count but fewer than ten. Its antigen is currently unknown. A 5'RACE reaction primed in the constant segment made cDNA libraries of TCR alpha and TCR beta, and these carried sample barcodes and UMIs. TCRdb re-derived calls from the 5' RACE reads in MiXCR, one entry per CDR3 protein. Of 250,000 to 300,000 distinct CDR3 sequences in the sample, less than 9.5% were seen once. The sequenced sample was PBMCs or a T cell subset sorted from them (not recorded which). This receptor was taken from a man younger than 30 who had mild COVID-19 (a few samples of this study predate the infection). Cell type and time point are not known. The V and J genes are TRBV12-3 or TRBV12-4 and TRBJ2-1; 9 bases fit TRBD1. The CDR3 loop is CASSLPGQGQIEQFF. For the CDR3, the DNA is TGTGCCAGCAGTTTGCCGGGACAGGGACAAATTGAGCAGTTCTTC.